This entry describes one TCR beta chain. Its specificity is not known. The data were taken from a study of CD8+ T cells in alopecia areata. Study background: The drug, oral tofacitinib, was given to treated patients at 5 to 10 mg twice daily.

Treatment described: oral pan-JAK inhibitor, 5-10 mg twice daily. RNA extraction and reverse transcription yielded cDNA as sequencing template. TCRdb's copy holds only in-frame clones and misses some; the assay was immunoSEQ multiplex PCR. The profile shows 270,000 or so clones, 55% to 75% of them singletons. In germline, CDR1 is SGHRS, CDR2 YFSETQ. The V gene end was trimmed by 4 bases and the J gene end by 3 bases; junction bases not matched to a gene: 3. The CDR3 covers 13 residues. Broader study findings: Possibly because of HLA-related factors, TCR sharing was less clear across patients than in mice. Affected scalp, especially in alopecia totalis/universalis, had a higher clonality than normal scalp did.

The TCR comes from a human donor with alopecia areata. The rearrangement uses TRBV5-1 and TRBJ1-1; TRBD1 matches 7 bases. Source: CD4+ T cells sorted from blood, taken at week 24, from a patient treated with tofacitinib. The CDR3 DNA follows: TGCGCCAGCAGCCCCAGGGGGGACACTGAAGCTTTCTTT. It encodes CASSPRGDTEAFF.